This paragraph covers one T cell receptor (beta chain) sequence. Its cognate antigen is unknown. One junction end disagrees with the germline gene, perhaps due to a read error. These data originate in a study of T cells in Graves' hyperthyroidism and ophthalmopathy. Study context: Sampling of peripheral blood happened at initial diagnosis, prior to any treatment.

Germline CDR1 and CDR2: SGHTA and FQGNSA. This CDR3 has 15 amino acids. Researchers amplified the TCR beta CDR3 regions from RNA transcripts. The HTBI primer set drove a first-round RT-PCR of the TCR CDR3. TCRdb redid the calling of the multiplex PCR reads with MiXCR, one entry per CDR3 protein. The sample carries roughly 710,000 distinct CDR3 sequences, over 35% recorded once. Exclusion criteria comprised uncontrolled infection, other autoimmune disease, pregnancy or lactation. Study observations and caveats: Also found in blood were most expanded thyroid clonotypes above 0.001. From stable hyperthyroidism, ophthalmopathy was set apart by a 13 V-J model.

The source of this sequence is a woman in her forties with Graves' hyperthyroidism. The sequenced sample was blood. The chain is built from TRBV7-2 and TRBJ1-6, with 7 bases that match TRBD1. The CDR3: CVSSPGAGGNSPLHF. CDR3 DNA: TGTGTCAGCAGCCCGGGGGCAGGGGGGAATTCACCCCTCCACTTT.